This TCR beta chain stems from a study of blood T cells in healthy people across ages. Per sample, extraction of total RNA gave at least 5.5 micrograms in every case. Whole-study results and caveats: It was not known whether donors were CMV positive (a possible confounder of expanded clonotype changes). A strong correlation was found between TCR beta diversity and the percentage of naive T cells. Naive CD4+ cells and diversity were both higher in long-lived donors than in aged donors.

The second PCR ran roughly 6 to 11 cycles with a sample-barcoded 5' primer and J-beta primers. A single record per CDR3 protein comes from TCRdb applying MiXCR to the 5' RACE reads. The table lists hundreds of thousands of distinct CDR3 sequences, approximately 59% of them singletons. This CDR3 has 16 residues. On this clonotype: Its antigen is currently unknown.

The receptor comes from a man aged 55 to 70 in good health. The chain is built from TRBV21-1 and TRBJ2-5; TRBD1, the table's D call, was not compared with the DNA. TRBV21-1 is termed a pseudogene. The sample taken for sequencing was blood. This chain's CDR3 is CASRKTGGQGIETQYF. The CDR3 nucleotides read TGTGCCAGCAGGAAAACCGGGGGGCAGGGAATAGAGACCCAGTACTTC.